This T cell receptor beta chain is from a study of T-cell reconstitution after alpha-beta-depleted transplantation in children. During its preparation, the TCRbeta library received unique molecular identifiers. Via MiXCR, TCRdb re-called the PCR reads, giving one row per CDR3 protein. In the table there are around 300,000 distinct CDR3 sequences, roughly 25% of which are singletons. This CDR3 spans 17 amino acids. The J segment lost 3 bases and the V segment lost 4 bases, leaving 6 bases of the junction unmatched. This clonotype occurred many times. V gene TRBV12-3 or TRBV12-4 combines with J gene TRBJ2-1, with 13 bases aligning to TRBD2. The source of this sequence is a male patient between 5 and 17 years old who had a stem cell transplant for acute lymphoblastic leukemia, so the T cells may come from the graft donor. This specimen was PBMCs, mostly from graft donor cells, taken 180 days after TCRalphabeta/CD19-depleted stem cell transplant. The CDR3 DNA sequence: TGTGCCAGCAGTTGGGCGAGACTAGCGGGAGGCTACAATGAGCAGTTCTTC. Translating gives CASSWARLAGGYNEQFF.